This T cell receptor beta chain derives from a study of T-cell reconstitution after alpha-beta-depleted transplantation in children. The CDR3 is 16 residues long. Germline V gene sequence: CDR1 SGHRS, CDR2 YFSETQ. Trimming cost V 4 bases and J 2 bases; bases outside gene matches: 4. It was with unique molecular identifiers that the TCRbeta library was prepared. TCRdb used MiXCR to reprocess the PCR reads, holding one entry per CDR3 protein. The sample contains some 550,000 distinct CDR3 sequences, about 17% of which appear only once. This clonotype was found a few times. The sample in question was PBMCs from the stem cell graft donor, obtained from the stem cell graft. V and J are TRBV5-1 and TRBJ2-1; TRBD1 matches at 12 bases. The clonotype was recovered from a human donor who donated a stem cell graft to a child with acute lymphoblastic leukemia. The CDR3 reads CASSGGTGGAYNEQFF. The CDR3 region has the DNA TGCGCCAGCAGCGGGGGGACAGGGGGCGCCTACAATGAGCAGTTCTTC.